This T cell receptor (beta chain) was found in a study of Tregs in tolerant kidney transplant recipients. Germline loops: CDR1 LNHDA, CDR2 SQIVND (reference sequence). V was pared by 9 bases and J by 0 bases, with 3 bases of the junction left unmatched. The CDR3 is 13 amino acids. General study points: This study did not directly address biological reproducibility.

The assay was immunoSEQ multiplex PCR, and TCRdb's table has in-frame clones only and misses some. Reported are about 48,000 clones; the ten largest clones contain about 0.85%. Note on this clone: Its specificity is unknown. The read is 3 residues too short to cover the CDR3 end, so that end is filled in from the germline J gene.

The sequences come from CD4+ T cells from blood, collected before the transplant. The chain is built from TRBV19 and TRBJ2-3; 7 nucleotides match TRBD1. The TCR comes from a human donor who received a combined kidney and bone marrow transplant. The CDR3 bases that were read are TGTGCCAGCGTGGACAGGAGCACAGATACG. Translating gives CASVDRSTDT. The CDR3 in its entirety is CASVDRSTDTQYF. Supplemented by reference TRBV19 and TRBJ2-3, the full variable domain reads DGGITQSPKYLFRKEGQNVTLSCEQNLNHDAMYWYRQDPGQGLRLIYYSQIVNDFQKGDIAEGYSVSREKKESFPLTVTSAQKNPTAFYLCASVDRSTDTQYFGPGTRLTVL.